The T cell receptor (beta chain) under discussion was sequenced for a study of T-cell memory formation after mild COVID-19. Findings and caveats of the study: Cross-reactive memory apparently joined, as some responding clones appeared in pre-infection memory. CD4+ contracting clones lay mainly in CM and EM, CD8+ ones in EMRA. Contracting clones from day 15 to 85 had balanced CD4/CD8; later expanders favoured CD4+.

The CDR3 is 12 residues long. V was clipped by 5 bases and J by 8 bases, with 9 bases between them. The germline CDR1 and CDR2 sequences are SGHTA and FQGNSA. cDNA libraries for TCR alpha and TCR beta, carrying sample barcodes and UMIs, came from 5'RACE with constant-segment primers. TCRdb itself ran the 5' RACE reads through MiXCR, one entry per CDR3 protein. The data show 450,000 to 650,000 distinct CDR3 sequences, roughly 20% seen once. A word on this clonotype: The target antigen is unknown.

The J gene is TRBJ2-2, the V gene TRBV7-2; no clear D. This clonotype was sampled from an adult woman who had mild COVID-19 (a few samples of this study predate the infection). Cell type and time point are not known. Sequenced material: PBMCs or a T cell subset sorted from them (not recorded which). CDR3 sequence reads: CASSPDVGELFF. CDR3 coding DNA: TGTGCCAGCAGCCCGGACGTGGGGGAGCTGTTTTTT.